This paragraph reports one T cell receptor beta chain. The sample is drawn from a study of blood T cell repertoires in COVID-19. Overall study context: Italy, Spain and the United States were the sources of the convalescent and acute COVID-19 samples. T cells, B-cell-depleted T cells, or PBMCs supplied cDNA or gDNA.

Sequenced by immunoSEQ multiplex PCR; TCRdb stores in-frame clones only, minus some. The data contain roughly 230,000 clones, roughly 87% of them singletons. The junction had 6 bases not matched to a gene; V was cut back by 5 bases and J by 5 bases. This CDR3 has 15 residues. Germline CDR1 is SGHNT and CDR2 is YENEEA. The chain couples TRBV11-3 to TRBJ2-1, with 10 bases fitting TRBD2. Sample: peripheral blood. The sequence came from a woman in her thirties or forties who had recovered from COVID-19. In DNA form, the CDR3 reads TGTGCCAGCAGCCTCGGGACTAGCGCCAACAATGAGCAGTTCTTC. Translated, it gives CASSLGTSANNEQFF.